These 30 T cell receptor beta chains were all obtained from the same sample, sequenced in a study of T cells in Graves' hyperthyroidism and ophthalmopathy. RNA transcripts were the template for amplifying TCR beta CDR3 regions. The HTBI primer set drove a first-round RT-PCR of the TCR CDR3. TCRdb re-analysed the multiplex PCR reads in MiXCR, keeping a single row per CDR3 protein. The profile shows about 640,000 distinct CDR3 sequences, less than 25% of them singletons. Specimen: blood. The receptors were sampled from a man aged 25 to 45 with Graves' ophthalmopathy.

The chain combines TRBV3-1 with TRBJ2-1; D is undetermined. With 8 bases removed from V and 5 bases from J, the gap between germline ends came to 19 bases. Looked up from germline, CDR1 is LGHDT and CDR2 is YNNKEL (reference sequence). CDR3 length: 15 residues. The chain's CDR3 is CASQSLRTLDNEQFF. CDR3 DNA: TGTGCCAGCCAGAGTCTCAGAACCTTAGACAATGAGCAGTTCTTC.

The rearrangement links TRBV7-2 to TRBJ2-3; TRBD1 agrees at 10 bases. The germline CDR1 and CDR2 sequences are SGHTA and FQGNSA. Trimming cost V 0 bases and J 7 bases; bases outside gene matches: 7. This CDR3 region has 16 residues. CDR3 in amino acids: CASSLADGTGEHTQYF. As DNA, the CDR3 is TGTGCCAGCAGCTTAGCGGATGGGACAGGGGAACATACGCAGTATTTT.

The J gene is TRBJ2-1, the V gene TRBV4-1; TRBD2 matches at 11 bases. The trim removed 2 bases at V and 2 bases at J, leaving 2 bases unmatched. The germline CDR1 and CDR2 sequences are MGHRA and YSYEKL. The CDR3 contains 16 residues. The CDR3 sequence: CASSQPTSGTYNEQFF. The CDR3 DNA is TGCGCCAGCAGCCAACCGACTAGCGGGACCTACAATGAGCAGTTCTTC.

This clonotype was counted only a few times. The rearrangement uses TRBV29-1 and TRBJ2-7; the match to TRBD2 covers 7 bases. The tail of the sequence fits TRBJ2-1 better, so the J call may be wrong. The CDR3 is 12 residues long. Germline loops: CDR1 SQVTM, CDR2 ANQGSEA. The CDR3 loop reads CSVVGGEYEQFF. CDR3 coding DNA: TGCAGCGTTGTGGGGGGGGAATACGAGCAGTTCTTC.

Concerning this clonotype itself: A read error may explain this, as a much larger clone is one base away. The chain is built from TRBV24-1 and TRBJ2-3; D remains unclear. The germline gives CDR1 KGHDR, CDR2 SFDVKD. Trimming removed 3 bases at V and 6 bases at J, with 12 bases between. The CDR3 has 14 amino acids. The CDR3 nucleotides read TGTGCCACCAGTGATACGGCCCGGAGCGATACGCAGTATTTT. It translates to CATSDTARSDTQYF.

The V call is TRBV5-8, the J call TRBJ2-2; TRBD2 matches at 12 bases. Germline-derived CDR1 and CDR2 are SGHTS and YDEGEE. V shed 3 bases, J shed 4 bases, and the junction held 19 bases outside the gene matches. This CDR3 has 21 residues. The CDR3, as DNA: TGTGCCAGCAGCTACTTACCGGGACTAGCGGGTAGAAGAAAGTTCACCGGGGAGCTGTTTTTT. Residues: CASSYLPGLAGRRKFTGELFF.

The rearrangement uses TRBV20-1 and TRBJ2-3; 7 positions match TRBD2. There are 16 residues in the CDR3. Germline V gene data show CDR1 as DFQATT and CDR2 as SNEGSKA (reference sequence). V dropped 3 bases and J dropped 1; count of bases not matched to a gene: 10. This CDR3 reads CSASPGTNPGTDTQYF. In DNA form, the CDR3 reads TGCAGTGCTAGCCCCGGGACTAATCCGGGCACAGATACGCAGTATTTT.

For this clonotype: A much larger clonotype is one base distant, so this may be a read error. V gene TRBV5-1 combines with J gene TRBJ2-1, with unresolved D. Germline CDR1 reads SGHRS; CDR2 reads YFSETQ. CDR3 size: 12 residues. The CDR3 DNA follows: TGCGCCAGCAGCGGCCGTACGGATGAGCAGATCTTC. Amino acid sequence: CASSGRTDEQIF.

The rearrangement joins TRBV20-1 to TRBJ2-7; D is possibly TRBD1 (6 bases). Between the trimmed V and J ends, which lost 2 bases and 0 bases, there was a span of 17 bases. CDR3 size: 16 residues. CDR1 DFQATT and CDR2 SNEGSKA come from the germline V gene (reference sequence). CDR3 residues: CSARQSGKGGSYEQYF. CDR3 DNA sequence: TGCAGTGCTAGACAGTCAGGGAAAGGGGGCTCCTACGAGCAGTACTTC.

The chain recombines TRBV24-1 with TRBJ2-1; no clear D. Germline assignment: CDR1 KGHDR and CDR2 SFDVKD. CDR3 length: 12 residues. V lost 5 bases and J 3 bases, leaving 4 bases between the germline ends. The CDR3 coding sequence is TGTGCCACCAGTGTGGGCTACAATGAGCAGTTCTTC. Its protein is CATSVGYNEQFF.

This clonotype was detected a few times. V and J are TRBV6-1 and TRBJ1-1; D is undetermined. The V gene's germline CDR1 is MNHNS and CDR2 SASEGT. Trimming left V 3 bases short and J 6 bases short, with 8 bases between. This CDR3 spans 12 amino acids. The CDR3 region has the DNA TGTGCCAGCAGTGAGGCTGGGGCTGAAGCTTTCTTT. This gives the protein CASSEAGAEAFF.

This clonotype occurred a few times. This sequence joins TRBV9 and TRBJ2-3; TRBD2 matches at 9 bases. The CDR3 has 15 residues. Unmatched junction bases numbered 6, after V lost 3 bases and J lost 4 bases. Germline-derived CDR1 and CDR2 are SGDLS and YYNGEE. CDR3 loop: CASSESGRFADTQYF. In nucleotides, the CDR3 is TGTGCCAGCAGCGAAAGCGGGAGGTTCGCAGATACGCAGTATTTT.

This clonotype has a handful of counts. This chain uses TRBV6-5 with TRBJ2-3; the D is unclear. The CDR3 length is 13 residues. Trimming stripped 2 bases from V and 8 bases from J, with 11 bases between. Germline loops: CDR1 MNHEY, CDR2 SVGAGI. The CDR3 region has the DNA TGTGCCAGCAGTTACGATGGCCTCGCTACGCAGTATTTT. This translates into CASSYDGLATQYF.

The chain carries TRBV4-1 and TRBJ2-7; 10 nucleotides align to TRBD1. CDR1 and CDR2 from the germline V gene are MGHRA and YSYEKL. J was trimmed by 4 bases and V by 8 bases; bases with no gene match: 5. This CDR3 spans 13 amino acids. The CDR3 DNA sequence: TGCGCCAGCGGATGGGACAGGGGATACGAGCAGTACTTC. It encodes CASGWDRGYEQYF.

This sequence joins TRBV20-1 and TRBJ2-3, with 10 bases lining up with TRBD2. The germline gives CDR1 DFQATT, CDR2 SNEGSKA (reference sequence). Trimming cost V 1 base and J 0 bases; bases outside gene matches: 19. The CDR3 length is 21 residues. The CDR3 region has the DNA TGCAGTGCTAGAGTGGCAAGCGGGAGGGCCCGAATGCCCACGAGCACAGATACGCAGTATTTT. Its translation is CSARVASGRARMPTSTDTQYF.

The V call is TRBV18, the J call TRBJ2-1; D possibly corresponds to TRBD2 (5 bases). The length of the CDR3 is 17 residues. CDR1 is KGHSH, CDR2 LQKENI, per germline. V was clipped by 6 bases and J by 0 bases, with 18 bases between them. Written as DNA, the CDR3 is TGTGCCAGCTCGCCCGGGGTCCTAGAGAGCTCCTACAATGAGCAGTTCTTC. Its translation: CASSPGVLESSYNEQFF.

This clonotype appeared many times. The CDR3 reads CSARDRVNTEAFF. CDR3 DNA: TGCAGTGCTAGAGACAGGGTGAACACTGAAGCTTTCTTT. The chain recombines TRBV20-1 with TRBJ1-1, with D tentatively TRBD1 (5 bases). V lost 0 bases to trimming and J lost 0 bases, with 5 bases between them. The CDR3 has 13 amino acids. CDR1 and CDR2 from the germline V gene are DFQATT and SNEGSKA (reference sequence).

The chain links TRBV20-1 to TRBJ2-7; D may be TRBD2 (6 bases). Germline CDR1 DFQATT, CDR2 SNEGSKA (reference sequence). With 0 bases removed from V and 4 bases from J, the gap between germline ends came to 16 bases. CDR3 length: 15 residues. CDR3 in amino acids: CSARDPGLGLYEQYF. CDR3 sequence (DNA): TGCAGTGCTAGAGATCCCGGCCTGGGACTTTACGAGCAGTACTTC.

This clonotype was counted a few times. The chain uses TRBV19 and TRBJ2-3; D perhaps matches TRBD1 (6 bases). The CDR3 runs 15 residues. V was pared by 4 bases and J by 2 bases, with 13 bases between. CDR1 is LNHDA, CDR2 SQIVND, per germline (reference sequence). CDR3 residues: CASSTSTGATDTQYF. CDR3 in DNA: TGTGCCAGTAGTACTTCGACAGGAGCCACAGATACGCAGTATTTT.

This clonotype was recorded at least ten times. V gene TRBV28 combines with J gene TRBJ1-1; D might be TRBD1 (5 bases). Per germline, CDR1 MDHEN and CDR2 SYDVKM. The CDR3 spans 12 residues. Trimming removed 6 bases at V and 7 bases at J, with 12 bases between. DNA for the CDR3: TGTGCCAGCAGCGGGGGAGAAGGTGAAGCTTTCTTT. Translated, it gives CASSGGEGEAFF.

The chain employs TRBV12-3 or TRBV12-4 and TRBJ1-2, with D unresolved. The CDR3 consists of 15 residues. Trimming left V 3 bases short and J 0 bases short, with 11 bases between. For the CDR3, the DNA is TGTGCCAGCAGTTTCCGGACGGCGACTAACTATGGCTACACCTTC. Translating it yields CASSFRTATNYGYTF.

The chain couples TRBV20-1 to TRBJ2-1; 14 bases map to TRBD2. The CDR3 is 17 residues long. The V segment lost 1 base and the J segment 10 bases; nucleotides outside the gene matches: 12. The V gene's germline CDR1 is DFQATT and CDR2 SNEGSKA (reference sequence). DNA of the CDR3: TGCAGTGCTAGAGTCCCTCCGGGACTAGCGGGAGTGGGGGAGCAGTTCTTC. It codes for CSARVPPGLAGVGEQFF.

This chain joins TRBV30 and TRBJ1-2; D gene uncertain. V lost 3 bases and J lost 4, with 6 bases in between. The CDR3 loop spans 11 amino acids. Germline V CDR1 and CDR2: GTSNPN, SVGIG (reference sequence). The CDR3 region has the DNA TGTGCCTGGAGGGGCCGCTATGGCTACACCTTC. This codes for CAWRGRYGYTF. Based on the CDR3 plus reference TRBV30 and TRBJ1-2, the full variable domain is SQTIHQWPATLVQPVGSPLSLECTVEGTSNPNLYWYRQAAGRGLQLLFYSVGIGQISSEVPQNLSASRPQDRQFILSSKKLLLSDSGFYLCAWRGRYGYTFGSGTRLTVV.

This clonotype was counted at least ten times. The V and J genes are TRBV3-1 and TRBJ1-5; D gene ambiguous. Germline CDR1 reads LGHDT; CDR2 reads YNNKEL (reference sequence). V was shortened by 1 base and J by 7 bases, with 8 bases between the two germline ends. This CDR3 comprises 13 residues. CDR3 amino acids: CASSQGGGQPQHF. CDR3 coding DNA: TGTGCCAGCAGCCAAGGGGGTGGCCAGCCCCAGCATTTT.

Here the CDR3 reads CSARTETRRGYTF. CDR3 nucleotide sequence: TGCAGTGCTAGGACCGAGACAAGACGAGGCTACACCTTC. This chain connects TRBV20-1 to TRBJ1-2; the D is unclear. Trimming left V 3 bases short and J 8 bases short, with 16 bases between. CDR1 DFQATT and CDR2 SNEGSKA come from the germline V gene (reference sequence). This CDR3 has 13 residues.

The rearrangement joins TRBV29-1 to TRBJ1-1; D unresolved. Germline V lookup: CDR1 SQVTM, CDR2 ANQGSEA. Between the trimmed V and J ends, which lost 3 bases and 1 base, there was a span of 9 bases. The CDR3 is made up of 13 amino acids. CDR3 nucleotides: TGCAGCGTTGAGGTGGGGTGGAACACTGAAGCTTTCTTT. Translation: CSVEVGWNTEAFF.

This chain links TRBV2 with TRBJ2-3; D possibly corresponds to TRBD2 (6 bases). V was cut by 3 bases and J by 9 bases, with 7 bases left in between. CDR3 length: 11 amino acids. Germline V CDR1 and CDR2: SNHLY, FYNNEI. The CDR3 DNA sequence: TGTGCCAGCAGTGACGGAGGGACGCAGTATTTT. This codes for CASSDGGTQYF.

In its sample, this clonotype was seen once. The chain carries TRBV20-1 and TRBJ2-3; tentative D call: TRBD1 (7 bases). This CDR3 contains 14 residues. V dropped 6 bases and J dropped 5 bases, with 18 bases sitting between them. Germline CDR1 is DFQATT and CDR2 is SNEGSKA (reference sequence). The CDR3 region is CSAPDRSEGDTQYF. Here the CDR3 DNA reads TGCAGTGCCCCGGACAGGTCGGAGGGAGATACGCAGTATTTT.

Remarks on this clonotype: A much larger clone differs by one base, so this may be a read error. The CDR3 DNA follows: TGTGCCAGCACCCTCGGGACTAGCGATGAGCAGTACTTC. Translating it yields CASTLGTSDEQYF. The J gene is TRBJ2-7, the V gene TRBV7-8; TRBD2 matches 10 bases. Losses at the gene ends were 7 bases for V and 7 bases for J; bases not matched to a gene: 7. The germline V gene encodes CDR1 SGHVS and CDR2 FQNEAQ. The CDR3 runs to 13 residues. Looking up the rest from reference TRBV7-8 and TRBJ2-7 gives the full variable domain: GAGVSQSPRYKVAKRGQDVALRCDPISGHVSLFWYQQALGQGPEFLTYFQNEAQLDKSGLPSDRFFAERPEGSVSTLKIQRTQQEDSAVYLCASTLGTSDEQYFGPGTRLTVT.

This clonotype came up many times. The chain recombines TRBV11-2 with TRBJ1-5; D gene unclear. The V gene lost 0 bases and the J gene lost 0 bases, with 9 bases spanning the gap. This CDR3 has 16 amino acids. Germline CDR1 SGHAT, CDR2 FQNNGV. The CDR3 spells CASSLDWRYSNQPQHF. CDR3 DNA sequence: TGTGCCAGCAGCTTAGACTGGCGTTATAGCAATCAGCCCCAGCATTTT. The full variable domain, its missing parts supplied by reference TRBV11-2 and TRBJ1-5, is EAGVAQSPRYKIIEKRQSVAFWCNPISGHATLYWYQQILGQGPKLLIQFQNNGVVDDSQLPKDRFSAERLKGVDSTLKIQPAKLEDSAVYLCASSLDWRYSNQPQHFGDGTRLSIL.